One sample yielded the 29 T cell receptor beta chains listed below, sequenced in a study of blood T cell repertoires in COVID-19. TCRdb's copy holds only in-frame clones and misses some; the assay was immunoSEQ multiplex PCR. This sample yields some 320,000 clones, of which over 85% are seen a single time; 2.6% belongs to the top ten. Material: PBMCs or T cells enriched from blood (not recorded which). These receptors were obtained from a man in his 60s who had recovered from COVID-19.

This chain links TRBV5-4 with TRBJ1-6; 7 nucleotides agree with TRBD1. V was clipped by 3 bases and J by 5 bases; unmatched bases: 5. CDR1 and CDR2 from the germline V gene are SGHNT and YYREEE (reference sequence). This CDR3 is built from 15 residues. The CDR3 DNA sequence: TGTGCCAGCAGCTCCGGGGGACAGAATAATTCACCCCTCCACTTT. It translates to CASSSGGQNNSPLHF.

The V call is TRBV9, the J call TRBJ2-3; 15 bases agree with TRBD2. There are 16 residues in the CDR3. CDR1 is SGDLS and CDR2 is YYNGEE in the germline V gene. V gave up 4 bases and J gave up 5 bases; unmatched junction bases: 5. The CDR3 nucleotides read TGTGCCAGCAGCACGGGACTAGCGGGGGGCCGAGATACGCAGTATTTT. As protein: CASSTGLAGGRDTQYF.

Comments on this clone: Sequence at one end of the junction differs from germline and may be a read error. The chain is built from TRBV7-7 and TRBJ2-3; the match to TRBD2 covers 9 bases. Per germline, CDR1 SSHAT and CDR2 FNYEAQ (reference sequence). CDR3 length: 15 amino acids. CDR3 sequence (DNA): TGTGCTAGCAGCGCCGGGACTAGCTTCACAGATACGCAGTATTTT. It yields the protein CASSAGTSFTDTQYF.

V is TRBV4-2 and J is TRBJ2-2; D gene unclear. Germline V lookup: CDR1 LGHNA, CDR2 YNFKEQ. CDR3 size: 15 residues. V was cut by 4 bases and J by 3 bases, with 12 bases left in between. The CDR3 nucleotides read TGTGCCAGCAGCCCCGAACTCGACTACACCGGGGAGCTGTTTTTT. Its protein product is CASSPELDYTGELFF.

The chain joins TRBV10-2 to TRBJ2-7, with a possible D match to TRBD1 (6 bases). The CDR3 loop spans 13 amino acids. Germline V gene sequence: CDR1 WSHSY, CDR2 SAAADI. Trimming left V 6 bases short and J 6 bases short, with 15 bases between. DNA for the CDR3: TGCGCCAGCAGCCATGGACAGTCAGGCGAGCAGTACTTC. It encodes CASSHGQSGEQYF.

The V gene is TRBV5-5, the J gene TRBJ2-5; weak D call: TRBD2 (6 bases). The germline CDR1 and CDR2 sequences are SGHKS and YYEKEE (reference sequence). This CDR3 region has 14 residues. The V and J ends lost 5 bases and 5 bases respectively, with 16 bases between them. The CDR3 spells CASSIRAGRETQYF. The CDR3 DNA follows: TGTGCCAGCAGTATCAGGGCGGGGAGGGAGACCCAGTACTTC.

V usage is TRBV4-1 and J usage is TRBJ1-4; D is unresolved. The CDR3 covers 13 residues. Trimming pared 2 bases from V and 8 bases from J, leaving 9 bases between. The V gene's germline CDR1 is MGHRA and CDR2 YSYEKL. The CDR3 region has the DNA TGCGCCAGCAGCCAAAGGAGCGGCGAAAAACTGTTTTTT. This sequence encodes CASSQRSGEKLFF.

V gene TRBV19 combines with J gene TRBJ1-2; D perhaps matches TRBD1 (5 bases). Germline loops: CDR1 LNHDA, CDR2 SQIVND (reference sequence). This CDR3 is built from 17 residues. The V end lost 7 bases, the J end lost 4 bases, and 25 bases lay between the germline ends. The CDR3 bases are TGTGCCAGTACCAAAACCCACCCGTCGGGGGGAAGCTATGGCTACACCTTC. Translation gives CASTKTHPSGGSYGYTF.

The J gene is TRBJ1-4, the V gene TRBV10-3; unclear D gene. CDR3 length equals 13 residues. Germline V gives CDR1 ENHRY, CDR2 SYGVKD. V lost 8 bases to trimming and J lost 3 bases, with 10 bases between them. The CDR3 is CAIRVGPNEKLFF. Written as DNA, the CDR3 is TGTGCCATCCGGGTAGGCCCTAATGAAAAACTGTTTTTT.

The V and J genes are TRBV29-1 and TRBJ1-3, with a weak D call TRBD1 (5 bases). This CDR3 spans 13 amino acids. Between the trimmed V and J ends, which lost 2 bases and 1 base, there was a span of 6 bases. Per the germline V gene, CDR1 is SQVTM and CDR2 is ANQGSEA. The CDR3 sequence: CSVERTSGNTIYF. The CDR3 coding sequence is TGCAGCGTTGAAAGGACATCTGGAAACACCATATATTTT.

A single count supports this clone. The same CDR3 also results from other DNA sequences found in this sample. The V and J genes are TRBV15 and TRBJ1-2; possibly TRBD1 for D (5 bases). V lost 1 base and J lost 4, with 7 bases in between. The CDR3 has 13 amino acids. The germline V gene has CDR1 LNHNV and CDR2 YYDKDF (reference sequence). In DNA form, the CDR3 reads TGTGCCACCAGCAGAGGGGGCGGCTATGGCTACACCTTC. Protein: CATSRGGGYGYTF.

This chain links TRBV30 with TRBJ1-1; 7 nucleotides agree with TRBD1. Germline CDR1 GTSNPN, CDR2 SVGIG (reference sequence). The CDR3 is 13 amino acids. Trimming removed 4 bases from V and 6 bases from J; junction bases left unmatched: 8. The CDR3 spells CAWTTTGWAEAFF. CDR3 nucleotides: TGTGCCTGGACTACGACAGGGTGGGCTGAAGCTTTCTTT.

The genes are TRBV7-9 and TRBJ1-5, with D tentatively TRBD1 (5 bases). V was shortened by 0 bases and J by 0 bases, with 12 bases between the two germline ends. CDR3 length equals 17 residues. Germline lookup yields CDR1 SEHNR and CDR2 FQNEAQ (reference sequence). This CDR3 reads CASSLAGGVYSNQPQHF. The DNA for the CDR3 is TGTGCCAGCAGCTTAGCGGGGGGAGTCTATAGCAATCAGCCCCAGCATTTT.

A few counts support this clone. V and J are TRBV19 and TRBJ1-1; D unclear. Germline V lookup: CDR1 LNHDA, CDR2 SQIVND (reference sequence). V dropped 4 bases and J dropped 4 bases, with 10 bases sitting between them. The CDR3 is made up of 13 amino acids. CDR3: CASSRGFITEAFF. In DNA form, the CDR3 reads TGTGCCAGTAGTAGAGGGTTTATCACTGAAGCTTTCTTT.

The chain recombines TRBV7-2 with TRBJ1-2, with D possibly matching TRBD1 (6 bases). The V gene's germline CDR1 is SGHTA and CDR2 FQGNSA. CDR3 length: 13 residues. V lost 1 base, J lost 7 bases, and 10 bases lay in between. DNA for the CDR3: TGTGCCAGCAGCTTAGTGGGAGGGGGTGGCTACACCTTC. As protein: CASSLVGGGGYTF.

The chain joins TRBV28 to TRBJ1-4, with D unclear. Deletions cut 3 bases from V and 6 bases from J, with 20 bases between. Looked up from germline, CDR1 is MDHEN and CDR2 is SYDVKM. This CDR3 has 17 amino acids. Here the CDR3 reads CASSFLTNPEGDEKLFF. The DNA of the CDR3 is TGTGCCAGCAGTTTCCTCACTAACCCCGAGGGAGATGAAAAACTGTTTTTT.

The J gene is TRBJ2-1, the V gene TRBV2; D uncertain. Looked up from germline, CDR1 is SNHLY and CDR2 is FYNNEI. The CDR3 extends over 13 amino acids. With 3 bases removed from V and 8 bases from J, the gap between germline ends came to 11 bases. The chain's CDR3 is CASSDPRRDEQFF. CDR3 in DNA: TGTGCCAGCAGTGACCCGCGTCGGGATGAGCAGTTCTTC.

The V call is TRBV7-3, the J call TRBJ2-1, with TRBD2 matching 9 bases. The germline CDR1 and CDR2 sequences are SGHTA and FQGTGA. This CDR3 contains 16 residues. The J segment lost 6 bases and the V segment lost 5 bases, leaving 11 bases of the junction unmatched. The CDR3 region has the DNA TGTGCCAGCAGCACGAATCCGGGACTAGCTTTCAATGAGCAGTTCTTC. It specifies CASSTNPGLAFNEQFF.

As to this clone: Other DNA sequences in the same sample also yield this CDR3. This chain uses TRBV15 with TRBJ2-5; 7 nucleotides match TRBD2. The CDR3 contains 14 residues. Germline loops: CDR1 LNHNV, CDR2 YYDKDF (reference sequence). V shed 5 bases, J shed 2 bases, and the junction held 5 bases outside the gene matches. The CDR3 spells CATSGGGTQETQYF. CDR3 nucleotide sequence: TGTGCCACCAGCGGCGGGGGAACACAAGAGACCCAGTACTTC.

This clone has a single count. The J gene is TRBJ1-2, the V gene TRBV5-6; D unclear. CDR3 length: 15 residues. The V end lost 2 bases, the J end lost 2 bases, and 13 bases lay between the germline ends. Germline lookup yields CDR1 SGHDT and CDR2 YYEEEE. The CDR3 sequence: CASSFVSRVNYGYTF. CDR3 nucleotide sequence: TGTGCCAGCAGCTTTGTTTCGCGGGTAAACTATGGCTACACCTTC.

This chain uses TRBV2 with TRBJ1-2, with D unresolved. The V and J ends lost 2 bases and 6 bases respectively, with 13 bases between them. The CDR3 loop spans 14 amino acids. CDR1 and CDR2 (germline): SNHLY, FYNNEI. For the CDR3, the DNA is TGTGCCAGCAGTGAATCGGTCCGCATGGATGGCTACACCTTC. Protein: CASSESVRMDGYTF.

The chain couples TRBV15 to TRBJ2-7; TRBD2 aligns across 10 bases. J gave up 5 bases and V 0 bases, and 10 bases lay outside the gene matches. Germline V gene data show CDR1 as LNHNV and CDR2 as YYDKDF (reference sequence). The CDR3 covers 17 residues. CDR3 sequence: CATSRDRAGGPSDEQYF. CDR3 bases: TGTGCCACCAGCAGAGATCGAGCGGGAGGGCCTTCGGACGAGCAGTACTTC.

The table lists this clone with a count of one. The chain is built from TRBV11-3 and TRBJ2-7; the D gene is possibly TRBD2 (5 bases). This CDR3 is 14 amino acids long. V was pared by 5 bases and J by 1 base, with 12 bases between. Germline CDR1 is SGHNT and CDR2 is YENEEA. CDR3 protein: CASSKREISYEQYF. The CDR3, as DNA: TGTGCCAGCAGCAAGAGGGAGATTTCCTACGAGCAGTACTTC.

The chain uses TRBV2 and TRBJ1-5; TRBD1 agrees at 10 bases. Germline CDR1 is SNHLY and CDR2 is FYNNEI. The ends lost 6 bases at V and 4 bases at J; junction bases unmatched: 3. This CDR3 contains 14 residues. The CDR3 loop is CASSAGQGNQPQHF. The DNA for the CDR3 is TGTGCCAGCAGCGCGGGACAGGGGAATCAGCCCCAGCATTTT.

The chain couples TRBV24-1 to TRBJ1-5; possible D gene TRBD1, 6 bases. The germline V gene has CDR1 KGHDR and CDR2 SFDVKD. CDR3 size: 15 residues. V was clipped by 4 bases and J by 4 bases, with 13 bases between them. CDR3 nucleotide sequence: TGTGCCACCAGTGAAGCCGGGACACAGAATCAGCCCCAGCATTTT. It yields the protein CATSEAGTQNQPQHF.

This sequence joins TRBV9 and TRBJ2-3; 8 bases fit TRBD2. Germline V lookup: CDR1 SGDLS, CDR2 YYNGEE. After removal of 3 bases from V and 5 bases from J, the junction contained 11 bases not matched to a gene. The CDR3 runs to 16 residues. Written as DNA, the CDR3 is TGTGCCAGCAGCGCGGGTAGCGGGGCGGGAGGAGATACGCAGTATTTT. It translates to CASSAGSGAGGDTQYF.

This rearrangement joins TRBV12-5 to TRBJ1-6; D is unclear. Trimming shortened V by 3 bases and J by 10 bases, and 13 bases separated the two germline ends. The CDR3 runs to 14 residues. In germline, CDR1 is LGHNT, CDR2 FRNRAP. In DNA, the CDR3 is TGTGCTAGTGGTTTAGAGGCCGCTGTATCACCCCTCCACTTT. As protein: CASGLEAAVSPLHF.

Here the CDR3 DNA reads TGTGCCAGCAGTTTATCAGGGTACGAGCAGTACTTC. Residues: CASSLSGYEQYF. J is TRBJ2-7 and V is TRBV12-3 or TRBV12-4; D perhaps matches TRBD1 (5 bases). The CDR3 runs 12 residues. The V and J ends lost 2 bases and 4 bases respectively, with 6 bases between them.

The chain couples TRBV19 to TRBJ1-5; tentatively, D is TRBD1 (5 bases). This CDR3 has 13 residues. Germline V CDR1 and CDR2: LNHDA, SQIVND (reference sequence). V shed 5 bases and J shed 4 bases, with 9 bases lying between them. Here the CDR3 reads CASSAAGNQPQHF. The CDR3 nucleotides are TGTGCCAGTAGTGCGGCAGGGAATCAGCCCCAGCATTTT.